This TCR beta chain originates from a study of Ad26.COV2.S vaccination and SARS-CoV-2 variants. General observations from the study: With respect to non-spike TCR breadth, vaccine and placebo recipients were similar.

Turning to this clone: Its antigen is undetermined.

The assay was immunoSEQ multiplex PCR, and TCRdb's table has in-frame clones only and misses some. The repertoire has 330,000 or so clones, roughly 88% of them found once; the top ten carry around 5.5%. Treatment indicated: 15 to 20 received Ad26.COV2.S at low or high dose, single or two shots; about 5 received placebo; per-sample allocation not given. The samples were gathered on day 63 after the first injection of vaccine or placebo. Vaccination used an Ad26 vector expressing Wuhan-strain SARS-CoV-2 spike. The CDR3 runs to 18 residues. The V and J ends lost 0 bases and 1 base, in that order; junction bases with no gene match: 11. Germline values: CDR1 SGDLS, CDR2 YYNGEE.

The material sequenced was peripheral blood, taken in a trial of Ad26.COV2.S vaccine versus placebo. This sequence originates from a person aged 18-65 years who received the Ad26.COV2.S COVID-19 vaccine or a placebo. The V gene is TRBV9, the J gene TRBJ2-7; 9 bases align to TRBD2. The chain's CDR3 is CASSVDGGTSTMSYEQYF. The CDR3 region has the DNA TGTGCCAGCAGCGTAGACGGGGGGACTAGCACGATGTCCTACGAGCAGTACTTC. The variable domain in full, with the rest retrieved from reference TRBV9 and TRBJ2-7, is DSGVTQTPKHLITATGQRVTLRCSPRSGDLSVYWYQQSLDQGLQFLIQYYNGEERAKGNILERFSAQQFPDLHSELNLSSLELGDSALYFCASSVDGGTSTMSYEQYFGPGTRLTVT.